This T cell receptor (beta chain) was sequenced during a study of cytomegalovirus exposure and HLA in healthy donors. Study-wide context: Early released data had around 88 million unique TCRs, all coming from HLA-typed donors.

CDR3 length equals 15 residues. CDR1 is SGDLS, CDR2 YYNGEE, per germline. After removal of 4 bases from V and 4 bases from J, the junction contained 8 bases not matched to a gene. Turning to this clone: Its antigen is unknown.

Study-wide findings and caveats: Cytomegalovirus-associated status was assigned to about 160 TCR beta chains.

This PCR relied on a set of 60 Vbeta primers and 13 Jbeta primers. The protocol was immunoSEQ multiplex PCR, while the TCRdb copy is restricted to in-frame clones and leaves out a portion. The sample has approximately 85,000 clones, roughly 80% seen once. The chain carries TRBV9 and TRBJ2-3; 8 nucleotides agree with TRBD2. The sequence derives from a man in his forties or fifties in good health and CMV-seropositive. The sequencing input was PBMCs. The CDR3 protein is CASSPPGLVADTQYF. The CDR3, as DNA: TGTGCCAGCAGCCCACCGGGACTAGTGGCAGATACGCAGTATTTT.